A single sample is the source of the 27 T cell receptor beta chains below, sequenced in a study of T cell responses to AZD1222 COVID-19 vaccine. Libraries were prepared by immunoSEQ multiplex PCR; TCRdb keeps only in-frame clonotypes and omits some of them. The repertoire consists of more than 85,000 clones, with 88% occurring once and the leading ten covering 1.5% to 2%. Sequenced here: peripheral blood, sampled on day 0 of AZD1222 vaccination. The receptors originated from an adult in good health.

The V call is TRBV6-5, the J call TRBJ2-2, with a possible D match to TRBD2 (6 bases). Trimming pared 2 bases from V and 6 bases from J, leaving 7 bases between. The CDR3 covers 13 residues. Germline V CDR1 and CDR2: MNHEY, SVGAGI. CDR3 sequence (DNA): TGTGCCAGCAGTTACGCGGGGTCCGGGGAGCTGTTTTTT. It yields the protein CASSYAGSGELFF.

The CDR3 nucleotides read TGTGCCAGCAGTGAAAGAGAAAGGGAAACAGCTTTCTTT. Translation: CASSERERETAFF. This chain uses TRBV6-1 with TRBJ1-1, with D uncertain. The germline CDR1 and CDR2 sequences are MNHNS and SASEGT. This CDR3 comprises 13 residues. V lost 2 bases to trimming and J lost 10 bases, with 14 bases between them.

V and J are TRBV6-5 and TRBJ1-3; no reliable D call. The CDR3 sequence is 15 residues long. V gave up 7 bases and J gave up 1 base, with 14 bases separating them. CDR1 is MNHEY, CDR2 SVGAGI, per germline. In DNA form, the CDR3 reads TGTGCCAGCAAAAACAGCGCCGAATCTGGAAACACCATATATTTT. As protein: CASKNSAESGNTIYF.

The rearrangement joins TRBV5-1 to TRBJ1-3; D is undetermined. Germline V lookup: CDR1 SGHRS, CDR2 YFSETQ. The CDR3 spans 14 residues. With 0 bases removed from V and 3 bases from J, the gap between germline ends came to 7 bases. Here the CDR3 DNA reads TGCGCCAGCAGCTTGGGTCGGGGTGGAAACACCATATATTTT. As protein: CASSLGRGGNTIYF.

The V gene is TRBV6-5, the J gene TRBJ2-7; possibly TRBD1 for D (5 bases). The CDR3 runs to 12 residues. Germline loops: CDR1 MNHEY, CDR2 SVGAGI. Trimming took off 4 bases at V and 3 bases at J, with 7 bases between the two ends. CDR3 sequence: CASSLGDYEQYF. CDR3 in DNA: TGTGCCAGCAGTTTAGGGGACTACGAGCAGTACTTC.

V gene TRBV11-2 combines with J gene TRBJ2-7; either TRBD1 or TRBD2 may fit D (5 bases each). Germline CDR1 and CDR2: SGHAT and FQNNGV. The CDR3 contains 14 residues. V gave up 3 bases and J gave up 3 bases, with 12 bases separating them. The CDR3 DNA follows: TGTGCCAGCAGCTTCATGAGGGGCAACTACGAGCAGTACTTC. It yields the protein CASSFMRGNYEQYF. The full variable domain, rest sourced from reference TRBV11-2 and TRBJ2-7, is EAGVAQSPRYKIIEKRQSVAFWCNPISGHATLYWYQQILGQGPKLLIQFQNNGVVDDSQLPKDRFSAERLKGVDSTLKIQPAKLEDSAVYLCASSFMRGNYEQYFGPGTRLTVT.

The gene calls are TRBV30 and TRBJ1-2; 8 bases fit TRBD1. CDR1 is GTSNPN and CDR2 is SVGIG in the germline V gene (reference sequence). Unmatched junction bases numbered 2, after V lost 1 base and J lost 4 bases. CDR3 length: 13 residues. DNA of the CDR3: TGTGCCTGGAGTGCCGGGACAGGCTATGGCTACACCTTC. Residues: CAWSAGTGYGYTF.

CDR3 coding DNA: TGTGCCAGCAGCTCTAAGACTAGCGGGAGGGTCGAGACCCAGTACTTC. It yields the protein CASSSKTSGRVETQYF. The chain couples TRBV5-4 to TRBJ2-5, with 14 bases that match TRBD2. This CDR3 region has 16 residues. Germline V CDR1 and CDR2: SGHNT, YYREEE (reference sequence). Trimming removed 3 bases from V and 5 bases from J; junction bases left unmatched: 6.

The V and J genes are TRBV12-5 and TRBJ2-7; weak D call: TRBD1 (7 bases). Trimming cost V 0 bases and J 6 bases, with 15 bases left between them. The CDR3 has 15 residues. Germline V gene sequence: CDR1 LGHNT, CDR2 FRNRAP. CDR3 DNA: TGTGCTAGTGGTTTGGTACGGGGGACAGCGGGCGAGCAGTACTTC. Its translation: CASGLVRGTAGEQYF.

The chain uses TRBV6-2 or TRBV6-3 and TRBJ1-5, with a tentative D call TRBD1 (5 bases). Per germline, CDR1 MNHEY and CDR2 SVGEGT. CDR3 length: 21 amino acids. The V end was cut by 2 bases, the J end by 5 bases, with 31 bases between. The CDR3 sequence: CASSYPSTEAVLIGVDQPQHF. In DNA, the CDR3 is TGTGCCAGCAGTTACCCCTCAACAGAGGCGGTTTTAATAGGGGTGGATCAGCCCCAGCATTTT.

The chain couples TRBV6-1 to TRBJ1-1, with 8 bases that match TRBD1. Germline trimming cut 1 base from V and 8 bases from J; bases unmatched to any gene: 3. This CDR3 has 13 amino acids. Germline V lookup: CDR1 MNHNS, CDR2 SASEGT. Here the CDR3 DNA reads TGTGCCAGCAGTGAAGTAGGACAGGGAGAAGCTTTCTTT. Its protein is CASSEVGQGEAFF.

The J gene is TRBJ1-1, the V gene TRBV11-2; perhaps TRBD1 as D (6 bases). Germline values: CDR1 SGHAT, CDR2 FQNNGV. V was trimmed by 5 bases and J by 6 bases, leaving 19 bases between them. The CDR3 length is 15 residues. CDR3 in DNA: TGTGCCAGCAGCCCTACGACAGGCGGATTCGCTGAAGCTTTCTTT. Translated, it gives CASSPTTGGFAEAFF.

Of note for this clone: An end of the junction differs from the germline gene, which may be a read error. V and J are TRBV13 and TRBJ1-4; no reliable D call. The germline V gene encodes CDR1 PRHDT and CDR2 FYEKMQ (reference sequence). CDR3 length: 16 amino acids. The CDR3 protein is CASSSLHGVGNETLFF. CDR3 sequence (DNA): TGTGCCAGCAGCTCCCTCCACGGGGTGGGTAATGAAACACTGTTTTTT. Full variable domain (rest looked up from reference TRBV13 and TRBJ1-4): AAGVIQSPRHLIKEKRETATLKCYPIPRHDTVYWYQQGPGQDPQFLISFYEKMQSDKGSIPDRFSAQQFSDYHSELNMSSLELGDSALYFCASSSLHGVGNETLFFGSGTQLSVL.

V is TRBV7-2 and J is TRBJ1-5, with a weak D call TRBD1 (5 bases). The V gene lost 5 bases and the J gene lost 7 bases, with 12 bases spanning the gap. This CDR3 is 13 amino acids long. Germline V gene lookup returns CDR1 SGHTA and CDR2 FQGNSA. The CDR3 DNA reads TGTGCCAGCAGCGGGACGAGGGAACAGCCCCAGCATTTT. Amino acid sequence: CASSGTREQPQHF.

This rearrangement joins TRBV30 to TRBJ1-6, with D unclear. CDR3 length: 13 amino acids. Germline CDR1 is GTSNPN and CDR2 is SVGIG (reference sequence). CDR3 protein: CAVRRSRNSPLHF. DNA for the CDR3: TGTGCGGTCCGCAGGTCCAGGAATTCACCCCTCCACTTT.

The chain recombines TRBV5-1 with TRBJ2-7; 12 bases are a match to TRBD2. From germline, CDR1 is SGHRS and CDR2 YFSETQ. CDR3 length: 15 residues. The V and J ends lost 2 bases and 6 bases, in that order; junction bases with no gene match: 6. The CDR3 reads CASSFTSGLAGEQYF. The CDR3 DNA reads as TGCGCCAGCAGCTTCACCTCGGGACTAGCGGGCGAGCAGTACTTC.

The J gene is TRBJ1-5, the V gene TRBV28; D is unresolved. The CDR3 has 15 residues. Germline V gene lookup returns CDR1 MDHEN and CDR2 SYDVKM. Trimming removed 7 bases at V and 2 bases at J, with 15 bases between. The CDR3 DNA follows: TGTGCCAGCACCCTACCAAGGAACGGCAATCAGCCCCAGCATTTT. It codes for CASTLPRNGNQPQHF.

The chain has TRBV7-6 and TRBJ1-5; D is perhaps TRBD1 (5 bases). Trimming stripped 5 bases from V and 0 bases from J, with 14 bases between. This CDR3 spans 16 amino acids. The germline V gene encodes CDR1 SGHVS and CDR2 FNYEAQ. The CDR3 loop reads CASSTDSGLSNQPQHF. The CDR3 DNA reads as TGTGCCAGCAGCACGGACTCAGGGCTTAGCAATCAGCCCCAGCATTTT.

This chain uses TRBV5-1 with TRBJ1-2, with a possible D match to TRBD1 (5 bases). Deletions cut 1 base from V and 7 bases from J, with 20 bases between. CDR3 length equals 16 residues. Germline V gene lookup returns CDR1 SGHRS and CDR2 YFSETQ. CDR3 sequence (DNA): TGCGCCAGCAGCTTGCAGTATAGCGGGGGAGGAAGTGGCTACACCTTC. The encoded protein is CASSLQYSGGGSGYTF.

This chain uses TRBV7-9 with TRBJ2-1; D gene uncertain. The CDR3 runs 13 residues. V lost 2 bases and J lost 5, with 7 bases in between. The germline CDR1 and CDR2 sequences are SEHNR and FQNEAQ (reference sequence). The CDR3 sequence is CASSLSLNNEQFF. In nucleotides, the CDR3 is TGTGCCAGCAGCTTATCTCTAAACAATGAGCAGTTCTTC. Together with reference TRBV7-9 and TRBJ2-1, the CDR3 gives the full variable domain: DTGVSQNPRHKITKRGQNVTFRCDPISEHNRLYWYRQTLGQGPEFLTYFQNEAQLEKSRLLSDRFSAERPKGSFSTLEIQRTEQGDSAMYLCASSLSLNNEQFFGPGTRLTVL.

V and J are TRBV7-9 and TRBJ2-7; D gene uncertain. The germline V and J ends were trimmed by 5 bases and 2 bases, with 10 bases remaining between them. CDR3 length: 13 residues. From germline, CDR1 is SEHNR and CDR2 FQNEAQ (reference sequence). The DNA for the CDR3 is TGTGCCAGCAGCCCAACTGTGACCTACGAGCAGTACTTC. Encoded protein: CASSPTVTYEQYF.

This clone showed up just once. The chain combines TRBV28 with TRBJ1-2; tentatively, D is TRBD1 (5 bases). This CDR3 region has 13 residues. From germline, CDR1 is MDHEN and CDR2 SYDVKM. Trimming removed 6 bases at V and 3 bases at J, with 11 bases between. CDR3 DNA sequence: TGTGCCAGCAGAGCGACAGCAGACTATGGCTACACCTTC. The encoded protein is CASRATADYGYTF.

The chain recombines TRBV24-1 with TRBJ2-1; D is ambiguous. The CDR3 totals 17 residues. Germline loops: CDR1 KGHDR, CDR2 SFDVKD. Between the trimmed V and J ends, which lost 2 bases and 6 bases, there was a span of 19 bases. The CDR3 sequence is CATSDSPGSQTGNEQFF. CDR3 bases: TGTGCCACCAGTGATTCACCGGGCTCCCAAACGGGCAATGAGCAGTTCTTC.

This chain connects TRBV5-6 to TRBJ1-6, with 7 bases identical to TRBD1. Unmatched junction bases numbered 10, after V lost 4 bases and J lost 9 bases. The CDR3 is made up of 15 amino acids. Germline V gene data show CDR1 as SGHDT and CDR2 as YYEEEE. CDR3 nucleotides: TGTGCCAGCAGCATCGGACAGGCTTGGGCTTCACCCCTCCACTTT. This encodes CASSIGQAWASPLHF.

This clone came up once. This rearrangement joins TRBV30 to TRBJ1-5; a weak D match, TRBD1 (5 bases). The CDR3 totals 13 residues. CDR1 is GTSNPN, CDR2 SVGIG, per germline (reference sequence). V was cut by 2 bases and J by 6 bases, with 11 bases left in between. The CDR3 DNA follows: TGTGCCTGGAGTAGGAGGGGCGGTCAGCCCCAGCATTTT. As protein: CAWSRRGGQPQHF.

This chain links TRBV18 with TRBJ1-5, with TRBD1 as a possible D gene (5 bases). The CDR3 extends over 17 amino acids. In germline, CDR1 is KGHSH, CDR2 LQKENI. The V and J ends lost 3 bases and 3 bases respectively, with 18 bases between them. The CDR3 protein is CASSPGDYRGVNQPQHF. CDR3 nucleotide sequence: TGTGCCAGCTCACCCGGGGATTACCGGGGGGTCAATCAGCCCCAGCATTTT.

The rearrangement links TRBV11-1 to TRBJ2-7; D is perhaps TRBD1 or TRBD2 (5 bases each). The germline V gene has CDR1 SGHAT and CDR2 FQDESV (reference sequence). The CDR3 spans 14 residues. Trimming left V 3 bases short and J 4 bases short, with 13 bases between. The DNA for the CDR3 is TGTGCCAGCAGCTTCCGGGACCAGCCTTACGAGCAGTACTTC. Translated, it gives CASSFRDQPYEQYF.